Following are 15 T cell receptor beta chains from one sample sequenced in a study of naive and memory T cell subsets. Both TRBC1 and TRBC2 were covered by a beta constant-region primer of two equimolar oligonucleotides. Four rounds of PCR amplified the ligated cDNA using nested alpha and beta constant-region primers plus SP2. TCRdb re-derived calls from the UMI-ligation and nested PCR reads in MiXCR, one entry per CDR3 protein. This sample has tens of thousands of distinct CDR3 sequences, with 8% to 9.5% found just once. Sequenced input: naive CD8+ T cells from blood. Receptors were obtained from a human donor in good health.

Only a few counts were recorded for this clonotype. This chain connects TRBV7-2 to TRBJ2-7; tentatively, D is TRBD1 (6 bases). This CDR3 is 15 amino acids long. The V gene's germline CDR1 is SGHTA and CDR2 FQGNSA. V was pared by 3 bases and J by 3 bases, with 15 bases between. The CDR3 loop is CASSFGTPGYYEQYF. CDR3 bases: TGTGCCAGCAGCTTCGGGACACCGGGCTACTACGAGCAGTACTTC. Together with reference TRBV7-2 and TRBJ2-7, the CDR3 gives the full variable domain: GAGVSQSPSNKVTEKGKDVELRCDPISGHTALYWYRQSLGQGLEFLIYFQGNSAPDKSGLPSDRFSAERTGGSVSTLTIQRTQQEDSAVYLCASSFGTPGYYEQYFGPGTRLTVT.

This chain connects TRBV6-2 or TRBV6-3 to TRBJ2-5; perhaps TRBD2 as D (5 bases). The length of the CDR3 is 13 residues. Between the trimmed V and J ends, which lost 5 bases and 2 bases, there was a span of 9 bases. The germline gives CDR1 MNHEY, CDR2 SVGEGT. CDR3 DNA: TGTGCCAGCAGTCGGACTTTTCAAGAGACCCAGTACTTC. Translating it yields CASSRTFQETQYF.

This clonotype was recorded a few times. The chain employs TRBV10-3 and TRBJ1-2; possible D gene TRBD1, 5 bases. Trimming cost V 3 bases and J 3 bases, with 14 bases left between them. Germline assignment: CDR1 ENHRY and CDR2 SYGVKD. This CDR3 has 15 amino acids. The CDR3 sequence: CAISEGAGSYYGYTF. CDR3 sequence (DNA): TGTGCCATCAGTGAAGGGGCAGGGAGCTACTATGGCTACACCTTC.

This clonotype has more than one count but fewer than ten. This rearrangement joins TRBV7-9 to TRBJ2-3; D call uncertain. Between the trimmed V and J ends, which lost 5 bases and 1 base, there was a span of 7 bases. The CDR3 extends over 13 amino acids. Germline values: CDR1 SEHNR, CDR2 FQNEAQ (reference sequence). The CDR3 spells CASSPEGTDTQYF. The DNA for the CDR3 is TGTGCCAGCAGCCCAGAGGGCACAGATACGCAGTATTTT.

This clonotype was recorded many times. This rearrangement joins TRBV29-1 to TRBJ2-1; D remains unclear. CDR3 size: 10 residues. Germline V CDR1 and CDR2: SQVTM, ANQGSEA. The germline V and J ends were trimmed by 5 bases and 3 bases, with 2 bases remaining between them. CDR3 DNA: TGCAGCGTTATCTACAATGAGCAGTTCTTC. Its protein is CSVIYNEQFF.

This clonotype was seen more than once but under ten times. V gene TRBV28 combines with J gene TRBJ2-3; D may be TRBD1 or TRBD2 (5 bases each). This CDR3 contains 18 residues. In germline, CDR1 is MDHEN, CDR2 SYDVKM. Deletions cut 2 bases from V and 2 bases from J, with 20 bases between. The CDR3 nucleotides are TGTGCCAGCAGTTTAGAGCCCCTCGACGGGGACCCCACAGATACGCAGTATTTT. This gives the protein CASSLEPLDGDPTDTQYF.

This clonotype was recorded a few times. The chain recombines TRBV27 with TRBJ2-1, with 8 bases lining up with TRBD2. Germline CDR1 is MNHEY and CDR2 is SMNVEV (reference sequence). V shed 6 bases, J shed 4 bases, and the junction held 8 bases outside the gene matches. The CDR3 is 15 amino acids. The CDR3, as DNA: TGTGCCAGCAGGGGCGGGAGGATTTCATACAATGAGCAGTTCTTC. Protein product: CASRGGRISYNEQFF.

The rearrangement joins TRBV29-1 to TRBJ2-1; the D is unclear. V shed 0 bases and J shed 8 bases, with 17 bases lying between them. There are 15 residues in the CDR3. The V gene's germline CDR1 is SQVTM and CDR2 ANQGSEA. The CDR3 reads CSVEDYSPGRDEQFF. The CDR3 nucleotides are TGCAGCGTTGAAGATTACTCACCTGGACGGGATGAGCAGTTCTTC.

This clonotype has ten or more counts. V gene TRBV29-1 combines with J gene TRBJ2-1; 7 nucleotides agree with TRBD2. J gave up 4 bases and V 5 bases, and 5 bases lay outside the gene matches. The germline V gene encodes CDR1 SQVTM and CDR2 ANQGSEA. CDR3 length: 13 amino acids. The CDR3 region is CSVWEGAYNEQFF. DNA of the CDR3: TGCAGCGTTTGGGAGGGCGCTTACAATGAGCAGTTCTTC.

The J gene is TRBJ2-1, the V gene TRBV27, with 15 bases identical to TRBD2. This CDR3 is built from 21 residues. Germline V gives CDR1 MNHEY, CDR2 SMNVEV (reference sequence). V was clipped by 2 bases and J by 9 bases; unmatched bases: 20. CDR3 loop: CASSLTPQGIGLAGGPGEQFF. CDR3 nucleotide sequence: TGTGCCAGCAGTTTAACCCCACAGGGGATCGGACTAGCGGGAGGGCCTGGTGAGCAGTTCTTC.

This clonotype has a single count. J is TRBJ2-4 and V is TRBV7-9; D gene ambiguous. Germline V lookup: CDR1 SEHNR, CDR2 FQNEAQ (reference sequence). The CDR3 is made up of 15 amino acids. V was trimmed by 5 bases and J by 0 bases, leaving 11 bases between them. The CDR3 region is CASSPPVLAKNIQYF. In nucleotides, the CDR3 is TGTGCCAGCAGCCCGCCTGTGCTAGCCAAAAACATTCAGTACTTC.

This clonotype was recorded a few times. This chain links TRBV20-1 with TRBJ2-7, with a weak D call TRBD2 (6 bases). CDR1 and CDR2 (germline): DFQATT, SNEGSKA (reference sequence). Trimming pared 3 bases from V and 3 bases from J, leaving 12 bases between. This CDR3 is 13 amino acids long. The CDR3, as DNA: TGCAGTGCTAGGGACGGGAGTATCTACGAGCAGTACTTC. This codes for CSARDGSIYEQYF.

The genes are TRBV29-1 and TRBJ2-7; no reliable D call. The CDR3 covers 13 residues. Germline CDR1 SQVTM, CDR2 ANQGSEA. Trimming left V 5 bases short and J 2 bases short, with 13 bases between. The CDR3 DNA sequence: TGCAGCGTTAGGTCGGTGACCGCCTACGAGCAGTACTTC. Translating gives CSVRSVTAYEQYF.

This clonotype was seen a handful of times. The chain is built from TRBV29-1 and TRBJ2-7; D might be TRBD2 (6 bases). Germline CDR1 reads SQVTM; CDR2 reads ANQGSEA. The V gene lost 7 bases and the J gene lost 4 bases, with 11 bases spanning the gap. The CDR3 length is 11 residues. In DNA, the CDR3 is TGCAGCGGGGAGGACGGATACGAGCAGTACTTC. The encoded protein is CSGEDGYEQYF.

This clonotype was observed at least ten times. This chain links TRBV12-3 or TRBV12-4 with TRBJ1-2, with 9 bases aligning to TRBD1. The CDR3 has 16 amino acids. V was clipped by 6 bases and J by 4 bases; unmatched bases: 12. CDR3 nucleotide sequence: TGTGCCAGCAGCCCTGGGACAGGGAGGGGAGTCTATGGCTACACCTTC. Translating gives CASSPGTGRGVYGYTF.